One sample yielded the 24 T cell receptor beta chains listed below, sequenced in a study of cytomegalovirus exposure and HLA in healthy donors. Assay: immunoSEQ multiplex PCR; the TCRdb copy retains only in-frame clones and omits some. The table records about 78,000 clones, less than 96% of them present only once. Sequencing used PBMCs. These receptors all stem from a man between 18 and 35 years old in good health and CMV-seropositive.

The chain links TRBV30 to TRBJ2-1, with 9 nucleotides matching TRBD2. J gave up 0 bases and V 7 bases, and 1 base lay outside the gene matches. Per the germline V gene, CDR1 is GTSNPN and CDR2 is SVGIG (reference sequence). The CDR3 covers 13 residues. The CDR3 is CAFSGSSYNEQFF. In DNA form, the CDR3 reads TGTGCCTTTAGCGGGAGCTCCTACAATGAGCAGTTCTTC. Using reference TRBV30 and TRBJ2-1 for the parts outside the CDR3, the full variable domain is SQTIHQWPATLVQPVGSPLSLECTVEGTSNPNLYWYRQAAGRGLQLLFYSVGIGQISSEVPQNLSASRPQDRQFILSSKKLLLSDSGFYLCAFSGSSYNEQFFGPGTRLTVL.

This clone showed up just once. The chain is built from TRBV11-2 and TRBJ1-4; maybe TRBD1 (5 bases). This CDR3 comprises 16 residues. Germline CDR1 and CDR2: SGHAT and FQNNGV. Trimming pared 6 bases from V and 6 bases from J, leaving 20 bases between. The CDR3, as DNA: TGTGCCAGCAGTCTCATGTCCAGGAGGGGCGATGAAAAACTGTTTTTT. Protein sequence: CASSLMSRRGDEKLFF.

The chain combines TRBV21-1 with TRBJ1-5; the table names TRBD1, a call not compared with the DNA. TRBV21-1 is listed as a pseudogene. The CDR3 is 16 amino acids. As DNA, the CDR3 is TGTGCCAGCAGCGTCCGGACAGGGCGCGGTATGTGGCCCCAGCATTTT. Translating gives CASSVRTGRGMWPQHF.

V and J are TRBV6-5 and TRBJ1-3; D is unresolved. Germline lookup yields CDR1 MNHEY and CDR2 SVGAGI. The CDR3 is 16 amino acids. V was clipped by 2 bases and J by 0 bases, with 11 bases between them. CDR3 nucleotides: TGTGCCAGCAGTTACGGGCTTCCAGACTCTGGAAACACCATATATTTT. Residues: CASSYGLPDSGNTIYF.

The chain is built from TRBV7-9 and TRBJ2-1; 7 bases map to TRBD2. Germline CDR1 and CDR2: SEHNR and FQNEAQ (reference sequence). Trimming cost V 2 bases and J 13 bases; bases outside gene matches: 11. The CDR3 extends over 14 amino acids. The chain's CDR3 is CASSLPYPWEGQFF. The CDR3 DNA reads TGTGCCAGCAGCTTACCCTACCCCTGGGAGGGTCAGTTCTTC. Looking up the rest from reference TRBV7-9 and TRBJ2-1 gives the full variable domain: DTGVSQNPRHKITKRGQNVTFRCDPISEHNRLYWYRQTLGQGPEFLTYFQNEAQLEKSRLLSDRFSAERPKGSFSTLEIQRTEQGDSAMYLCASSLPYPWEGQFFGPGTRLTVL.

The CDR3 is CASSEAGQENNYGYTF. Written as DNA, the CDR3 is TGTGCCAGCAGCGAGGCGGGACAGGAGAATAACTATGGCTACACCTTC. The gene calls are TRBV7-2 and TRBJ1-2; 8 bases align to TRBD1. Trimming removed 5 bases from V and 1 base from J; junction bases left unmatched: 9. Per germline, CDR1 SGHTA and CDR2 FQGNSA. The CDR3 totals 16 residues.

This sequence joins TRBV7-6 and TRBJ2-2, with 9 positions matching TRBD2. In germline, CDR1 is SGHVS, CDR2 FNYEAQ. The CDR3 runs 16 residues. Trimming took 1 base from V and 5 from J; bases not matched to a gene: 5. The CDR3 region has the DNA TGTGCCAGCAGCTTAGAGGCGGGAGGGAGGACCGGGGAGCTGTTTTTT. It encodes CASSLEAGGRTGELFF.

This chain uses TRBV28 with TRBJ1-5; D not certain. With 2 bases removed from V and 4 bases from J, the gap between germline ends came to 12 bases. Germline V CDR1 and CDR2: MDHEN, SYDVKM. The CDR3 runs 15 residues. The CDR3 DNA follows: TGTGCCAGCAGTTTAATCACGGGTGGTAATCAGCCCCAGCATTTT. It translates to CASSLITGGNQPQHF.

This chain connects TRBV6-1 to TRBJ2-3; maybe TRBD2 (6 bases). The germline V gene encodes CDR1 MNHNS and CDR2 SASEGT. V lost 3 bases and J lost 2, with 15 bases in between. The CDR3 has 16 residues. Written as DNA, the CDR3 is TGTGCCAGCAGTGAGGGGATAGCGGTTGCCACAGATACGCAGTATTTT. Translating gives CASSEGIAVATDTQYF.

The chain links TRBV15 to TRBJ1-1; D is possibly TRBD1 (5 bases). The CDR3 spans 12 residues. Germline V gene lookup returns CDR1 LNHNV and CDR2 YYDKDF (reference sequence). With 5 bases removed from V and 8 bases from J, the gap between germline ends came to 12 bases. The CDR3 here is CATSPLGVEAFF. The CDR3 bases are TGTGCCACCAGCCCTCTAGGGGTAGAAGCTTTCTTT.

The CDR3 coding sequence is TGTGCCAGCAGCGTAGACTCTAGCGGACCGCCGACTTACGAGCAGTACTTC. Its protein product is CASSVDSSGPPTYEQYF. The V and J genes are TRBV9 and TRBJ2-7; 7 bases are a match to TRBD2. The length of the CDR3 is 17 residues. V lost 0 bases, J lost 4 bases, and 13 bases stayed unmatched. Germline lookup yields CDR1 SGDLS and CDR2 YYNGEE.

The rearrangement uses TRBV25-1 and TRBJ2-5; weak D call: TRBD1 (5 bases). Germline CDR1 MGHDK, CDR2 SYGVNS. The CDR3 covers 13 residues. V was pared by 6 bases and J by 4 bases, with 12 bases between. The CDR3 reads CASRDSVVETQYF. The CDR3 nucleotides read TGTGCCAGCAGAGACAGTGTTGTAGAGACCCAGTACTTC.

The chain is built from TRBV5-6 and TRBJ2-3; TRBD2 is a possible D gene (6 bases). CDR1 SGHDT and CDR2 YYEEEE come from the germline V gene. The CDR3 sequence is 16 residues long. V was trimmed by 4 bases and J by 1 base, leaving 16 bases between them. CDR3 coding DNA: TGTGCCAGCAGCGGAACCCGGGAGATAGGCACAGATACGCAGTATTTT. It specifies CASSGTREIGTDTQYF.

V usage is TRBV27 and J usage is TRBJ2-7; 9 positions match TRBD1. Per the germline V gene, CDR1 is MNHEY and CDR2 is SMNVEV (reference sequence). The V segment lost 6 bases and the J segment 6 bases; nucleotides outside the gene matches: 15. The CDR3 is 16 amino acids. The CDR3 nucleotides are TGTGCCAGCAGCCCCTTGGGACAGGGAGGCGCGGGCGAGCAGTACTTC. Its protein is CASSPLGQGGAGEQYF.

This clone has just one count. The V gene is TRBV11-2, the J gene TRBJ2-1; D not resolved. This CDR3 spans 11 amino acids. Germline CDR1 SGHAT, CDR2 FQNNGV. The V and J ends lost 2 bases and 6 bases respectively, with 2 bases between them. CDR3 sequence: CASSLLNEQFF. CDR3 sequence (DNA): TGTGCCAGCAGCTTACTCAATGAGCAGTTCTTC.

The chain combines TRBV5-1 with TRBJ2-3; no firm D call. V lost 4 bases and J lost 7, with 7 bases in between. This CDR3 is built from 11 residues. Germline loops: CDR1 SGHRS, CDR2 YFSETQ. This CDR3 reads CASSEVNTQYF. The CDR3 DNA reads as TGCGCCAGCAGCGAGGTGAATACGCAGTATTTT.

This clone was seen a single time. This chain joins TRBV2 and TRBJ1-2, with D perhaps matching TRBD1 (6 bases). Trimming removed 6 bases at V and 6 bases at J, with 11 bases between. This CDR3 has 12 residues. CDR1 is SNHLY, CDR2 FYNNEI, per germline. The CDR3 DNA reads TGTGCCAGCAGGCCCGGGGGGCATGGCTACACCTTC. The encoded protein is CASRPGGHGYTF.

This chain links TRBV19 with TRBJ2-3; 14 bases are shared with TRBD2. This CDR3 has 16 residues. Trimming at V came to 5 bases and at J to 1 base, leaving 2 bases not matched to a gene. Germline-derived CDR1 and CDR2 are LNHDA and SQIVND (reference sequence). The CDR3 loop reads CASSGLAGGGTDTQYF. The CDR3 nucleotides read TGTGCCAGTAGTGGACTAGCGGGAGGCGGCACAGATACGCAGTATTTT.

The chain uses TRBV6-4 and TRBJ1-1; 9 bases are shared with TRBD1. Germline lookup yields CDR1 MRHNA and CDR2 SNTAGT. The CDR3 totals 13 residues. V was clipped by 6 bases and J by 5 bases; unmatched bases: 4. Written as DNA, the CDR3 is TGTGCCAGCAGCGTGGACAGGGGAACTGAAGCTTTCTTT. Residues: CASSVDRGTEAFF.

The chain has TRBV10-3 and TRBJ1-2, with D uncertain. This CDR3 has 13 residues. Germline-derived CDR1 and CDR2 are ENHRY and SYGVKD. V was pared by 2 bases and J by 0 bases, with 4 bases between. CDR3 sequence reads: CAISETANYGYTF. The CDR3, as DNA: TGTGCCATCAGTGAGACAGCTAACTATGGCTACACCTTC.

The chain combines TRBV5-1 with TRBJ1-4, with D perhaps matching TRBD1 (5 bases). The CDR3 length is 15 residues. The V gene's germline CDR1 is SGHRS and CDR2 YFSETQ. Trimming took 2 bases from V and 5 from J, leaving 13 bases between them. As DNA, the CDR3 is TGCGCCAGCAGCTTAGACAGTCGGGTAAATGAAAAACTGTTTTTT. Translated: CASSLDSRVNEKLFF.

The chain has TRBV6-1 and TRBJ2-5; the match to TRBD2 covers 11 bases. CDR3 length: 18 amino acids. V shed 4 bases, J shed 5 bases, and the junction held 15 bases outside the gene matches. From germline, CDR1 is MNHNS and CDR2 SASEGT. CDR3 protein: CASSVFVFLAGGGETQYF. In nucleotides, the CDR3 is TGTGCCAGCAGTGTTTTCGTCTTTCTAGCGGGAGGTGGTGAGACCCAGTACTTC.

The V and J genes are TRBV5-4 and TRBJ2-7, with TRBD2 identical over 8 bases. V was clipped by 2 bases and J by 6 bases; unmatched bases: 10. The CDR3 spans 15 residues. The V gene's germline CDR1 is SGHNT and CDR2 YYREEE (reference sequence). The CDR3 DNA is TGTGCCAGCAGCTTAGGGGGGACTAGTGTGGCCGAGCAGTACTTC. This encodes CASSLGGTSVAEQYF.

This clone was found once. The chain combines TRBV10-3 with TRBJ2-5; TRBD2 aligns across 7 bases. J gave up 2 bases and V 3 bases, and 6 bases lay outside the gene matches. The CDR3 runs 15 residues. The germline V gene has CDR1 ENHRY and CDR2 SYGVKD. The CDR3 DNA sequence: TGTGCCATCAGTGAATTTGGGGAGGGTCAAGAGACCCAGTACTTC. Translating gives CAISEFGEGQETQYF.